Each of the 11 T cell receptor beta chains below was sequenced from the same sample in a study of T cells in Graves' hyperthyroidism and ophthalmopathy. The CDR3 regions of TCR beta were amplified from RNA transcripts. HTBI primers were employed in a first-round RT-PCR of the TCR CDR3. Each CDR3 protein gets one entry after TCRdb re-called the multiplex PCR reads with MiXCR. The table records approximately 600,000 distinct CDR3 sequences, 20% to 25% of them present only once. Sequenced: blood. Every receptor here comes from a man aged 25-45 years with Graves' ophthalmopathy.

This clonotype was picked up one time. The junction does not match germline at one end; this may be a read error. V usage is TRBV29-1 and J usage is TRBJ2-7; 9 bases align to TRBD1. This CDR3 spans 14 amino acids. Germline V gene sequence: CDR1 SQVTM, CDR2 ANQGSEA. The CDR3 loop is CSVEGGQGTYGQYF. The CDR3 DNA follows: TGCAGCGTTGAAGGGGGACAGGGAACCTACGGGCAGTACTTC.

This clonotype was recorded at least ten times. The J gene is TRBJ1-1, the V gene TRBV5-1; D is undetermined. CDR1 and CDR2 from the germline V gene are SGHRS and YFSETQ. V lost 0 bases, J lost 5 bases, and 14 bases lay in between. The CDR3 is 15 residues long. In DNA form, the CDR3 reads TGCGCCAGCAGCTTGGAGGTGGATGTAAGGACTGAAGCTTTCTTT. Translation: CASSLEVDVRTEAFF. The variable domain in full, with the rest retrieved from reference TRBV5-1 and TRBJ1-1, is KAGVTQTPRYLIKTRGQQVTLSCSPISGHRSVSWYQQTPGQGLQFLFEYFSETQRNKGNFPGRFSGRQFSNSRSEMNVSTLELGDSALYLCASSLEVDVRTEAFFGQGTRLTVV.

This clonotype was counted a few times. The gene calls are TRBV11-2 and TRBJ2-7, with D unresolved. Germline assignment: CDR1 SGHAT and CDR2 FQNNGV. V lost 0 bases and J lost 2, with 8 bases in between. The CDR3 covers 14 residues. The CDR3 region has the DNA TGTGCCAGCAGCTTAGAACAGATTACCTACGAGCAGTACTTC. Amino acid sequence: CASSLEQITYEQYF.

The chain combines TRBV25-1 with TRBJ1-2; 7 bases align to TRBD1. Unmatched junction bases numbered 6, after V lost 1 base and J lost 7 bases. The germline V gene has CDR1 MGHDK and CDR2 SYGVNS. This CDR3 is 14 amino acids long. The DNA of the CDR3 is TGTGCCAGCAGTGAATGGCAGGACAGGAGTGGCTACACCTTC. Residues: CASSEWQDRSGYTF.

This clonotype was detected many times. The gene calls are TRBV28 and TRBJ2-7, with 10 bases lining up with TRBD2. The V gene end was trimmed by 6 bases and the J gene end by 7 bases; junction bases not matched to a gene: 12. This CDR3 spans 15 amino acids. Germline V gives CDR1 MDHEN, CDR2 SYDVKM. DNA for the CDR3: TGTGCCAGCAGACCGAGCGGGAGGGGGGCGGGGGAGCAGTACTTC. Residues: CASRPSGRGAGEQYF.

The chain couples TRBV5-6 to TRBJ2-7; TRBD1 matches at 7 bases. Germline V CDR1 and CDR2: SGHDT, YYEEEE. After removal of 3 bases from V and 1 base from J, the junction contained 4 bases not matched to a gene. This CDR3 is 14 amino acids long. CDR3 sequence (DNA): TGTGCCAGCAGCTGGCGGACAGGTTCCTACGAGCAGTACTTC. Amino acid sequence: CASSWRTGSYEQYF.

This clonotype was observed a few times. The chain combines TRBV28 with TRBJ2-7, with no clear D. V was pared by 5 bases and J by 2 bases, with 13 bases between. Germline CDR1 is MDHEN and CDR2 is SYDVKM. This CDR3 comprises 14 residues. The CDR3 sequence is CASSPHDKTYEQYF. CDR3 bases: TGTGCCAGCAGTCCTCATGATAAGACCTACGAGCAGTACTTC.

This clonotype was recorded a few times. The rearrangement links TRBV27 to TRBJ1-4; D call uncertain. There are 15 residues in the CDR3. Per the germline V gene, CDR1 is MNHEY and CDR2 is SMNVEV (reference sequence). Trimming left V 0 bases short and J 4 bases short, with 9 bases between. CDR3 coding DNA: TGTGCCAGCAGTTTATCTCCAGCGGGTAATGAAAAACTGTTTTTT. Its protein product is CASSLSPAGNEKLFF.

The chain links TRBV29-1 to TRBJ2-5, with D tentatively TRBD1 or TRBD2 (5 bases each). Germline V lookup: CDR1 SQVTM, CDR2 ANQGSEA. The V end lost 6 bases, the J end lost 2 bases, and 16 bases lay between the germline ends. CDR3 length: 14 residues. The CDR3 sequence: CSVAGTDSQETQYF. CDR3 in DNA: TGCAGCGTCGCAGGGACGGACTCGCAAGAGACCCAGTACTTC.

This clonotype was counted between two and nine times. The chain has TRBV30 and TRBJ2-3, with D uncertain. This CDR3 has 14 amino acids. Trimming left V 4 bases short and J 4 bases short, with 15 bases between. Germline CDR1 is GTSNPN and CDR2 is SVGIG (reference sequence). The CDR3, as DNA: TGTGCCTGGAAAGACAAGGGCCGGGCAGATACGCAGTATTTT. The encoded protein is CAWKDKGRADTQYF.

The chain combines TRBV7-2 with TRBJ2-1; D is undetermined. V shed 1 base and J shed 14 bases, with 18 bases lying between them. This CDR3 is built from 14 residues. The germline V gene encodes CDR1 SGHTA and CDR2 FQGNSA. The chain's CDR3 is CASSLVGYPRPEFF. The CDR3 coding sequence is TGTGCCAGCAGCTTAGTGGGCTACCCCCGGCCCGAGTTCTTC.